A selection of T cell receptor beta chains follows, all from one sample in a study of response to subunit inactivated influenza vaccine. TCRdb re-called the RT-PCR reads with MiXCR, one entry per CDR3 protein. The table has under 800,000 distinct CDR3 sequences, approximately 14% seen once. Material: PBMCs from blood, obtained 14 days before vaccination. The receptor source for this set is a man aged 45 to 65 who received an inactivated influenza vaccine. Each CDR3 is given with its conserved first and last residue. A D gene is named only where the DNA matches it firmly. Expanded clones get a size class; other rows say once, few or many, or leave the size out.

v_call: TRBV15; clone_size: few; j_call: TRBJ2-7; d_call: .; cdr3_nt: TGTGCCACCAGCAGAGTTACCGGACACTCCTACGAGCAGTACTTC; cdr3_aa: CATSRVTGHSYEQYF
v_call: TRBV29-1; clone_size: .; j_call: TRBJ1-2; d_call: TRBD1; cdr3_nt: TGCAGCGCTCCGACCTTCGGAGGACAGGGAAGGGCTAACTATGGCTACACCTTC; cdr3_aa: CSAPTFGGQGRANYGYTF
v_call: TRBV7-9; clone_size: few; j_call: TRBJ2-3; d_call: TRBD2; cdr3_nt: TGTGCCAGCAGCTTTGCTAGCGGGGGGAACACAGATACGCAGTATTTT; cdr3_aa: CASSFASGGNTDTQYF
v_call: TRBV28; clone_size: .; j_call: TRBJ2-2; d_call: .; cdr3_nt: TGTGCCAGCAGTTTTCTGGGAGGGGAGCTGTTTTTT; cdr3_aa: CASSFLGGELFF
v_call: TRBV6-1; clone_size: .; j_call: TRBJ2-1; d_call: TRBD2; cdr3_nt: TGTGCCAGCAGTGAATGGCGGGGGGGCGGCTTCCACAATGAGCAGTTCTTC; cdr3_aa: CASSEWRGGGFHNEQFF
v_call: TRBV20-1; clone_size: .; j_call: TRBJ2-7; d_call: TRBD1; cdr3_nt: TGCAGTGCTAGGGGACAGTTTTACGAGCAGTACTTC; cdr3_aa: CSARGQFYEQYF
v_call: TRBV2; clone_size: .; j_call: TRBJ2-1; d_call: .; cdr3_nt: TGTGCCAGCAGTGAAGGCAGGCCATACAATGAGCAGTTCTTC; cdr3_aa: CASSEGRPYNEQFF
v_call: TRBV15; clone_size: many; j_call: TRBJ2-7; d_call: .; cdr3_nt: TGTGCCACCAGCAGAGATGAGGGATCCGAGCAGTACTTC; cdr3_aa: CATSRDEGSEQYF
v_call: TRBV12-3/TRBV12-4; clone_size: .; j_call: TRBJ2-1; d_call: TRBD1; cdr3_nt: TGTGCCAGCAGCCCGGAGGGACAGGGATCCTACAATGAGCAGTTCTTC; cdr3_aa: CASSPEGQGSYNEQFF
v_call: TRBV24-1; clone_size: .; j_call: TRBJ2-4; d_call: TRBD2; cdr3_nt: TGTGCCACAGAGGGCGGGGGTAAGATCGCCAAAAACATTCAGTACTTC; cdr3_aa: CATEGGGKIAKNIQYF
v_call: TRBV12-3/TRBV12-4; clone_size: .; j_call: TRBJ1-4; d_call: .; cdr3_nt: TGTGCCAGCAGTCAGCGATTGGCAACTAATGAAAAACTGTTTTTT; cdr3_aa: CASSQRLATNEKLFF
v_call: TRBV6-1; clone_size: few; j_call: TRBJ2-1; d_call: TRBD1; cdr3_nt: TGTGCCAGCAGTGAAGAGGCGACAGGGCTGTTCTTC; cdr3_aa: CASSEEATGLFF
v_call: TRBV20-1; clone_size: few; j_call: TRBJ1-2; d_call: .; cdr3_nt: TGCAGTGCTAGAGATTGGGCCGGAAACTATGGCTACACCTTC; cdr3_aa: CSARDWAGNYGYTF
v_call: TRBV5-1; clone_size: .; j_call: TRBJ2-3; d_call: TRBD2; cdr3_nt: TGCGCCAGCAGCTTGGAGGGGCTAGCGGGAGTTACGCAGTATTTT; cdr3_aa: CASSLEGLAGVTQYF
v_call: TRBV7-8; clone_size: .; j_call: TRBJ2-1; d_call: .; cdr3_nt: TGTGCCAGCAGCCAACAGGATGCCTACAATGAGCAGTTCTTC; cdr3_aa: CASSQQDAYNEQFF
v_call: TRBV6-5; clone_size: .; j_call: TRBJ2-7; d_call: TRBD2; cdr3_nt: TGTGCCAGCAGTTACTCGATTGGGGCGACTAGCGGTTTGGCCTACGAGCAGTACTTC; cdr3_aa: CASSYSIGATSGLAYEQYF
v_call: TRBV21-1; clone_size: .; j_call: TRBJ2-1; d_call: .; cdr3_nt: TGTGCCAGCAGCGCTCCCAGGGCTAGGGTTGAGCAGTTCTTC; cdr3_aa: CASSAPRARVEQFF
v_call: TRBV6-2/TRBV6-3; clone_size: .; j_call: TRBJ2-5; d_call: .; cdr3_nt: TGTGCCAGCACCGAGGCGGGGGAGACCCAGTACTTC; cdr3_aa: CASTEAGETQYF
v_call: TRBV6-2/TRBV6-3; clone_size: few; j_call: TRBJ2-3; d_call: .; cdr3_nt: TGTGCCAGCAGCCGCCGGGGGATCACAGATACGCAGTATTTT; cdr3_aa: CASSRRGITDTQYF
v_call: TRBV10-3; clone_size: .; j_call: TRBJ2-1; d_call: .; cdr3_nt: TGTGCCATCAGTGTGAGGAGGGGACCTGACAATGAGCAGTTCTTC; cdr3_aa: CAISVRRGPDNEQFF
v_call: TRBV6-5; clone_size: .; j_call: TRBJ1-1; d_call: .; cdr3_nt: TGTGCCAGCAGTTACCCCCCGGGGGCTGGGGATGAAGCTTTCTTT; cdr3_aa: CASSYPPGAGDEAFF
v_call: TRBV5-1; clone_size: few; j_call: TRBJ2-5; d_call: .; cdr3_nt: TGCGCCAGCAGCTTGGAAATCGGGATTCGGGAGACCCAGTACTTC; cdr3_aa: CASSLEIGIRETQYF
v_call: TRBV11-2; clone_size: many; j_call: TRBJ2-7; d_call: .; cdr3_nt: TGTGCCAGCAGCTTGGGGGAGGACCTCGGGGGCACGACCTACGAGCAGTACTTC; cdr3_aa: CASSLGEDLGGTTYEQYF
v_call: TRBV2; clone_size: .; j_call: TRBJ1-2; d_call: .; cdr3_nt: TGTGCCAGCAGTGAAGCGATCGCTAACTATGGCTACACCTTC; cdr3_aa: CASSEAIANYGYTF
v_call: TRBV4-3; clone_size: .; j_call: TRBJ2-3; d_call: .; cdr3_nt: TGCGCCAGCAGCCACCGAACCAGGCTAGATACGCAGTATTTT; cdr3_aa: CASSHRTRLDTQYF
v_call: TRBV4-3; clone_size: few; j_call: TRBJ2-2; d_call: .; cdr3_nt: TGCGCCAGCAGCCAAGCTTGGGGCAGGGGGAACACCGGGGAGCTGTTTTTT; cdr3_aa: CASSQAWGRGNTGELFF
v_call: TRBV28; clone_size: few; j_call: TRBJ2-2; d_call: .; cdr3_nt: TGTGCCAGCAGTCCTCAGGGAGGGGGGCGGAGCGGGGAGCTGTTTTTT; cdr3_aa: CASSPQGGGRSGELFF
v_call: TRBV5-4; clone_size: few; j_call: TRBJ2-2; d_call: TRBD2; cdr3_nt: TGTGCCAGCAGCTTGGAGGTCGGGAGGAACGGGGGGGAGCTGTTTTTT; cdr3_aa: CASSLEVGRNGGELFF
v_call: TRBV5-5; clone_size: many; j_call: TRBJ2-1; d_call: TRBD1; cdr3_nt: TGTGCCAGCAGCTTGGTGGGACAGACCTACTACAATGAGCAGTTCTTC; cdr3_aa: CASSLVGQTYYNEQFF
v_call: TRBV20-1; clone_size: .; j_call: TRBJ2-7; d_call: .; cdr3_nt: TGCAGTGCTACCAGGACAGAGATCTACGAGCAGTACTTC; cdr3_aa: CSATRTEIYEQYF
v_call: TRBV29-1; clone_size: many; j_call: TRBJ2-1; d_call: TRBD2; cdr3_nt: TGCAGCGTTGGGACTAGCGGGAGCAATGAGCAGTTCTTC; cdr3_aa: CSVGTSGSNEQFF
v_call: TRBV7-9; clone_size: few; j_call: TRBJ1-5; d_call: TRBD1; cdr3_nt: TGTGCCAGCAGCTCATACCGGACAGGGAGGAATCAGCCCCAGCATTTT; cdr3_aa: CASSSYRTGRNQPQHF
v_call: TRBV29-1; clone_size: few; j_call: TRBJ2-5; d_call: .; cdr3_nt: TGCAGCGTTGAATTGGCGGGGGCGGGTAGAGAGACCCAGTACTTC; cdr3_aa: CSVELAGAGRETQYF
v_call: TRBV7-9; clone_size: .; j_call: TRBJ2-3; d_call: .; cdr3_nt: TGTGCCAGCAGCATCCTTGGAGCAGATACGCAGTATTTT; cdr3_aa: CASSILGADTQYF
v_call: TRBV6-1; clone_size: few; j_call: TRBJ2-3; d_call: .; cdr3_nt: TGTGCCAGCAGGAAACAGGGAAGAAAGAGCACAGATACGCAGTATTTT; cdr3_aa: CASRKQGRKSTDTQYF
v_call: TRBV5-1; clone_size: .; j_call: TRBJ1-1; d_call: .; cdr3_nt: TGCGCCAGCAGCACAAAAAGCATGAACACTGAAGCTTTCTTT; cdr3_aa: CASSTKSMNTEAFF
v_call: TRBV14; clone_size: .; j_call: TRBJ2-7; d_call: .; cdr3_nt: TGTGCCAGCAGCCATCAATCCACCCTCAGCTCCTACGAGCAGTACTTC; cdr3_aa: CASSHQSTLSSYEQYF
v_call: TRBV20-1; clone_size: .; j_call: TRBJ2-7; d_call: .; cdr3_nt: TGCAGTGCTAGAGAAGTAGGGGACTTCGCCCTCTACGAGCAGTACTTC; cdr3_aa: CSAREVGDFALYEQYF
v_call: TRBV4-3; clone_size: few; j_call: TRBJ2-2; d_call: TRBD2; cdr3_nt: TGCGCCAGCAGCCCCCAGCCGGCGGGAGGTTACACCGGGGAGCTGTTTTTT; cdr3_aa: CASSPQPAGGYTGELFF
v_call: TRBV12-3/TRBV12-4; clone_size: few; j_call: TRBJ1-2; d_call: TRBD1; cdr3_nt: TGTGCCAGCAGGGGACAGGGGGCGGCCTATGGCTACACCTTC; cdr3_aa: CASRGQGAAYGYTF
v_call: TRBV29-1; clone_size: .; j_call: TRBJ2-4; d_call: .; cdr3_nt: TGCAGCGTGGAGGAGGGTGACATTCAGTACTTC; cdr3_aa: CSVEEGDIQYF
v_call: TRBV29-1; clone_size: .; j_call: TRBJ1-2; d_call: .; cdr3_nt: TGCAGCGTCCTCCCAAGCGGGGTGTCTGGCTACACCTTC; cdr3_aa: CSVLPSGVSGYTF
v_call: TRBV9; clone_size: few; j_call: TRBJ1-3; d_call: .; cdr3_nt: TGTGCCAGCAGCGTAGAAGGGCTCTCTGCTGGAAACACCATATATTTT; cdr3_aa: CASSVEGLSAGNTIYF